These 20 T cell receptor beta chains were all obtained from the same sample, sequenced in a study of vaccination and CD4 T cells after COVID-19. An Oncomine TCR Beta short-read assay was used to sequence the DNA from cultured CD4+ T cells. TCRdb reprocessed the PCR reads with MiXCR, giving one entry per CDR3 protein. The table includes just over 14,000 distinct CDR3 sequences, around half detected once. As for treatment: roughly 11-day PBMC culture with coronavirus spike peptide pools or control peptides (ViraFEST assay). These receptors' targets are unknown. Input material: CD4+ T cells from blood, cultured in vitro. These receptors were obtained from a human donor who had recovered from COVID-19.

The rearrangement links TRBV7-3 to TRBJ2-2; 8 bases match TRBD2. From germline, CDR1 is SGHTA and CDR2 FQGTGA. The V and J ends lost 5 bases and 5 bases, in that order; junction bases with no gene match: 4. The CDR3 totals 14 residues. CDR3 nucleotides: TGTGCCAGCAGCATAAGCGGGAGTACCGGGGAGCTGTTTTTT. Translating it yields CASSISGSTGELFF.

The CDR3 is CASSLRETVYEQFF. The CDR3 DNA reads as TGTGCCAGCAGCTTACGGGAGACAGTTTATGAGCAGTTCTTC. The genes are TRBV7-8 and TRBJ2-1; tentatively, D is TRBD2 (6 bases). Trimming left V 2 bases short and J 8 bases short, with 13 bases between. Germline loops: CDR1 SGHVS, CDR2 FQNEAQ. There are 14 residues in the CDR3.

J is TRBJ2-1 and V is TRBV11-2, with D possibly TRBD2 on 6 matching bases. Trimming stripped 6 bases from V and 7 bases from J, with 22 bases between. The germline CDR1 and CDR2 sequences are SGHAT and FQNNGV. The CDR3 is made up of 16 amino acids. CDR3 bases: TGTGCCAGCAGGCGGGACCCCCTGTCGGTTTGGAATGAGCAGTTCTTC. This translates into CASRRDPLSVWNEQFF.

This clonotype was seen more than once but under ten times. The rearrangement links TRBV20-1 to TRBJ1-2; possibly TRBD1 for D (5 bases). The CDR3 is made up of 12 amino acids. From germline, CDR1 is DFQATT and CDR2 SNEGSKA (reference sequence). The ends were cut back, 8 bases at V and 4 bases at J, with 14 bases in the middle. CDR3 region: CSMGGSGYGYTF. The CDR3 region has the DNA TGCAGTATGGGGGGGTCGGGCTATGGCTACACCTTC.

The chain carries TRBV11-2 and TRBJ2-6; D may match TRBD1 or TRBD2 (5 bases each). The V and J ends lost 0 bases and 1 base respectively, with 7 bases between them. Germline V gives CDR1 SGHAT, CDR2 FQNNGV. CDR3 length: 16 residues. CDR3 region: CASSLDGASGANVLTF. CDR3 sequence (DNA): TGTGCCAGCAGCTTAGACGGGGCTTCTGGGGCCAACGTCCTGACTTTC.

V usage is TRBV10-3 and J usage is TRBJ1-2, with TRBD1 matching over 8 bases. V shed 3 bases and J 6 bases; nucleotides not matched to a gene: 6. This CDR3 contains 14 residues. The germline gives CDR1 ENHRY, CDR2 SYGVKD. The CDR3 sequence: CAISEIGQGHGYTF. DNA of the CDR3: TGTGCCATCAGTGAAATTGGACAGGGCCATGGCTACACCTTC.

There are a few counts of this clonotype. This rearrangement joins TRBV25-1 to TRBJ1-1, with 9 nucleotides matching TRBD1. The CDR3 runs 14 residues. In germline, CDR1 is MGHDK, CDR2 SYGVNS. Trimming at V came to 4 bases and at J to 8 bases, leaving 8 bases not matched to a gene. This CDR3 reads CASSAPGQGSEAFF. CDR3 sequence (DNA): TGTGCCAGCAGTGCTCCGGGACAGGGTTCCGAAGCTTTCTTT.

The chain employs TRBV20-1 and TRBJ2-7; D call uncertain. Trimming cost V 6 bases and J 7 bases, with 10 bases left between them. The CDR3 consists of 10 residues. Per germline, CDR1 DFQATT and CDR2 SNEGSKA (reference sequence). CDR3 nucleotide sequence: TGCAGTGCCGTATCGAGGGAGCAGTACTTC. It codes for CSAVSREQYF.

The chain uses TRBV2 and TRBJ1-3; D may be TRBD1 (6 bases). Trimming removed 8 bases from V and 3 bases from J, with 17 bases in between. The CDR3 totals 15 residues. CDR1 is SNHLY and CDR2 is FYNNEI in the germline V gene. The CDR3: CASLLYTGHGNTIYF. The CDR3 bases are TGTGCCAGCCTACTTTACACAGGGCATGGAAACACCATATATTTT.

The count of this clonotype is one. The chain carries TRBV6-1 and TRBJ2-7, with a tentative D call TRBD1 (5 bases). V lost 2 bases, J lost 3 bases, and 11 bases lay in between. CDR1 and CDR2 from the germline V gene are MNHNS and SASEGT. The CDR3 is made up of 14 amino acids. The CDR3 spells CASSEPGYLYEQYF. The CDR3 nucleotides read TGTGCCAGCAGTGAACCAGGGTACCTCTACGAGCAGTACTTC.

This chain links TRBV5-4 with TRBJ2-5; TRBD1 aligns across 8 bases. The ends lost 3 bases at V and 3 bases at J; junction bases unmatched: 4. Germline V gene data show CDR1 as SGHNT and CDR2 as YYREEE (reference sequence). The CDR3 is 14 amino acids. The CDR3 nucleotides read TGTGCCAGCAGCTCCTTGGACAGGGAAGAGACCCAGTACTTC. Protein product: CASSSLDREETQYF.

This clonotype was detected only a few times. The V gene is TRBV24-1, the J gene TRBJ2-2, with D maybe TRBD1 (6 bases). V shed 9 bases and J shed 4 bases, with 14 bases lying between them. The germline V gene has CDR1 KGHDR and CDR2 SFDVKD. The CDR3 totals 14 residues. The CDR3 loop reads CATQGGIFTGELFF. CDR3 DNA: TGTGCCACCCAAGGGGGAATATTCACCGGGGAGCTGTTTTTT.

This chain uses TRBV30 with TRBJ2-3; no reliable D call. Trimming removed 1 base at V and 11 bases at J, with 7 bases between. Germline CDR1 is GTSNPN and CDR2 is SVGIG (reference sequence). The CDR3 is made up of 10 amino acids. CDR3 residues: CAWSDSGQYF. CDR3 nucleotide sequence: TGTGCCTGGAGTGACTCCGGGCAGTATTTT.

This clonotype was seen once. The V and J genes are TRBV5-1 and TRBJ2-6; TRBD2 is a possible D gene (6 bases). Trimming took off 4 bases at V and 2 bases at J, with 10 bases between the two ends. This CDR3 is built from 15 residues. The germline CDR1 and CDR2 sequences are SGHRS and YFSETQ. The CDR3 sequence is CASSGGAPGANVLTF. CDR3 in DNA: TGCGCCAGCAGCGGCGGGGCGCCTGGGGCCAACGTCCTGACTTTC.

The rearrangement links TRBV12-3 or TRBV12-4 to TRBJ2-5; TRBD2 matches 7 bases. This CDR3 has 14 amino acids. Trimming removed 6 bases from V and 3 bases from J; junction bases left unmatched: 7. Here the CDR3 DNA reads TGTGCCAGCAGGCAAGCGGGAAGAAAAGAGACCCAGTACTTC. Protein product: CASRQAGRKETQYF.

The chain has TRBV25-1 and TRBJ2-7, with TRBD1 identical over 9 bases. This CDR3 has 15 residues. CDR1 and CDR2 from the germline V gene are MGHDK and SYGVNS. V shed 4 bases, J shed 2 bases, and the junction held 6 bases outside the gene matches. This CDR3 reads CASSASNRGPYEQYF. The CDR3 DNA reads TGTGCCAGCAGTGCCTCTAACAGGGGGCCCTACGAGCAGTACTTC.

In nucleotides, the CDR3 is TGTGCCAGCCCCCCTAGGAGGGGACGCGCAGATACGCAGTATTTT. Its protein product is CASPPRRGRADTQYF. The rearrangement links TRBV28 to TRBJ2-3; perhaps TRBD2 as D (6 bases). Trimming shortened V by 8 bases and J by 4 bases, and 19 bases separated the two germline ends. The CDR3 totals 15 residues. CDR1 is MDHEN, CDR2 SYDVKM, per germline.

CDR3 residues: CASSLRSVDTQYF. DNA for the CDR3: TGTGCCAGCAGCCTCCGGTCCGTAGATACGCAGTATTTT. This chain uses TRBV2 with TRBJ2-3; D unresolved. The CDR3 contains 13 residues. The germline V gene has CDR1 SNHLY and CDR2 FYNNEI. V shed 6 bases and J shed 5 bases, with 12 bases lying between them. Full variable domain (remainder filled in from reference TRBV2 and TRBJ2-3): EPEVTQTPSHQVTQMGQEVILRCVPISNHLYFYWYRQILGQKVEFLVSFYNNEISEKSEIFDDQFSVERPDGSNFTLKIRSTKLEDSAMYFCASSLRSVDTQYFGPGTRLTVL.

The chain links TRBV6-2 or TRBV6-3 to TRBJ1-5; TRBD1 matches at 7 bases. The CDR3 runs to 15 residues. V trimming: 5 bases; J trimming: 5 bases; junction bases outside the gene matches: 9. Germline CDR1 is MNHEY and CDR2 is SVGEGT. CDR3 loop: CASSPSDRPYQPQHF. In nucleotides, the CDR3 is TGTGCCAGCAGTCCCTCGGACAGGCCGTATCAGCCCCAGCATTTT.

This chain uses TRBV7-2 with TRBJ2-1; D gene ambiguous. The CDR3 has 13 residues. V was trimmed by 1 base and J by 7 bases, leaving 8 bases between them. CDR1 and CDR2 (germline): SGHTA, FQGNSA. The CDR3 DNA sequence: TGTGCCAGCAGCTTAGGACTCGGAAATGAGCAGTTCTTC. Residues: CASSLGLGNEQFF.